Below, one T cell receptor (beta chain) is given with its context. TCRdb re-called the PCR reads with MiXCR, one entry per CDR3 protein. The sample gives around 460,000 distinct CDR3 sequences, 20% to 25% of which show up once; around 0.84% is in the top ten. The sample comes from a study of molecular identifiers for immune sequencing clone quantification. Germline V CDR1 and CDR2: SGHAT, FQNNGV. The CDR3 covers 16 residues. V lost 1 base to trimming and J lost 2 bases; unmatched junction nucleotides: 5. The TCR sequence derives from a human donor in good health. Some libraries in this study had Jurkat cell RNA spiked in. The chain links TRBV11-2 to TRBJ2-7; 10 positions agree with TRBD1. Sequenced material: naive CD8+ T cells from blood, with Jurkat cell RNA spiked in. The subset: FACS-sorted CD8+CD4-CCR7+CD45RA+ naive T cells. CDR3 DNA sequence: TGTGCCAGCAGCTTAGGGGGACAGGGGTTCCCCTACGAGCAGTACTTC. This encodes CASSLGGQGFPYEQYF.